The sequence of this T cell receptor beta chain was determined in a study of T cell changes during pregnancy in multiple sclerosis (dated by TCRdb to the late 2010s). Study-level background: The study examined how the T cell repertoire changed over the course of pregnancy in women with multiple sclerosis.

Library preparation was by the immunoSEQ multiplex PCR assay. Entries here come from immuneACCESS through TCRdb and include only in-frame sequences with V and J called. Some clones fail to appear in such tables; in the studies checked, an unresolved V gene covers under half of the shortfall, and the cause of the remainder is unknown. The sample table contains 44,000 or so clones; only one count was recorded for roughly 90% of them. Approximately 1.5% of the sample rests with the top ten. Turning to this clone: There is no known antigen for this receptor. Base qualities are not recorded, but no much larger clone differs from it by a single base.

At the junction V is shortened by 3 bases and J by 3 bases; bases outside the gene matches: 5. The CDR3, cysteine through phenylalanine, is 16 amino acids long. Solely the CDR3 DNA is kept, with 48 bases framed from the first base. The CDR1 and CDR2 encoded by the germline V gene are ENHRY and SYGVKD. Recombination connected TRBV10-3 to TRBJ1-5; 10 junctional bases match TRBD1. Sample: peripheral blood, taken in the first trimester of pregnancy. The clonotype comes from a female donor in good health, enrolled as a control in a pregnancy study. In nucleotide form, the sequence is TGTGCCATCAGTGATGCCGGGACAGGGGTCAATCAGCCCCAGCATTTT. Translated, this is CAISDAGTGVNQPQHF.